Following are 4 T cell receptor beta chains from one sample sequenced in a study of T cell responses to AZD1222 COVID-19 vaccine (dated by TCRdb to about 2021). Per the publication, the time point label means: baseline before first vaccination. Library preparation used the immunoSEQ multiplex PCR assay. The table comes from immuneACCESS by way of TCRdb, which keeps in-frame sequences with V and J called. Part of the clones is missing from these tables; in studies checked, under half for an unresolved V gene and the rest for unknown reasons. The sample data list around 94,000 clones, and around nine tenths of these were observed just once. About 14% of the sample is held by the ten biggest clonotypes. Specimen: peripheral blood, collected on day 0 of AZD1222 vaccination. These receptors were obtained from an adult in good health.

The J gene is TRBJ1-5, the V gene TRBV27; 11 bases map to TRBD1. The CDR3 runs 15 residues. After removal of 6 bases from V and 6 bases from J, the junction contained 7 bases not matched to a gene. Germline CDR1 MNHEY, CDR2 SMNVEV (reference sequence). The chain's CDR3 is CASSSGTGGGQPQHF. The DNA for the CDR3 is TGTGCCAGCAGCTCCGGGACAGGGGGTGGTCAGCCCCAGCATTTT.

The chain uses TRBV4-3 and TRBJ2-3, with unresolved D. The V gene lost 0 bases and the J gene lost 2 bases, with 6 bases spanning the gap. Germline loops: CDR1 LGHNA, CDR2 YSLEER. CDR3 length: 14 amino acids. The CDR3 sequence is CASSQDLITDTQYF. The DNA for the CDR3 is TGCGCCAGCAGCCAAGATCTCATCACAGATACGCAGTATTTT.

This clone was seen more than once but under ten times. V is TRBV3-1 (or the pseudogene TRBV3-2) and J is TRBJ1-2; 8 bases are shared with TRBD1. Germline V lookup: CDR1 LGHDT, CDR2 YNNKEL (reference sequence). J was trimmed by 5 bases and V by 4 bases; bases with no gene match: 6. This CDR3 is 14 amino acids long. This CDR3 reads CASSRGQGSYGYTF. In nucleotides, the CDR3 is TGTGCCAGCAGCCGCGGACAGGGATCATATGGCTACACCTTC.

This sequence joins TRBV19 and TRBJ2-7; tentatively, D is TRBD1 (6 bases). Trimming took off 4 bases at V and 3 bases at J, with 10 bases between the two ends. CDR3 size: 13 residues. The germline V gene has CDR1 LNHDA and CDR2 SQIVND (reference sequence). CDR3 residues: CASSNTGIYEQYF. In DNA form, the CDR3 reads TGTGCCAGTAGTAACACAGGGATCTACGAGCAGTACTTC.